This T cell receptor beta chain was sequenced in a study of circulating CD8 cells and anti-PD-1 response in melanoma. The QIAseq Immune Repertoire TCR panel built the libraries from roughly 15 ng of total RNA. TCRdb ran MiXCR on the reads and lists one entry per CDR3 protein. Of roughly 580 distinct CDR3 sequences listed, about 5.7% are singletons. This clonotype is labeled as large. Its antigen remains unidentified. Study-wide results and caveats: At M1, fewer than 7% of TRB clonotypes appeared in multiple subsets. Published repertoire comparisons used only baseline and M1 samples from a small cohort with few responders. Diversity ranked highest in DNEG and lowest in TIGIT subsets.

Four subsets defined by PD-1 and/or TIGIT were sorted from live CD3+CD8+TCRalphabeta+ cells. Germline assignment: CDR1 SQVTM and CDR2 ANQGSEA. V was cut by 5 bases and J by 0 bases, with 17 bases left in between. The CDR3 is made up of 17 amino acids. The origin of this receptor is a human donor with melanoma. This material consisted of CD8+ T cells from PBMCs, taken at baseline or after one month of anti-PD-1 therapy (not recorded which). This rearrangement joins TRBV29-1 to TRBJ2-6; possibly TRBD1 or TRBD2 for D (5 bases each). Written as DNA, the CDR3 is TGCAGCGTTCGGTTCAGGGACCAAAACTCTGGGGCCAACGTCCTGACTTTC. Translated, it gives CSVRFRDQNSGANVLTF.